This note documents a single T cell receptor beta chain sequence. No antigen is known for it. Qualities for individual bases were not recorded, and no much larger clone is one base off. The sample comes from a study of blood T cell repertoires in COVID-19 (dated by TCRdb to about 2020). A note on the overall study: The collaborator samples originated in the United States, Italy and Spain and spanned the acute and convalescent phases of COVID-19. The prospective study material was composed of cDNA or gDNA derived from T cells, B-cell-depleted T cells, or PBMCs. The sample metadata nearly always contained a de-identified subject ID, COVID-19 status, age in years and sex. The samples were drawn from the first 160 participants of the ongoing ImmuneRACE study and from 1,200 or so subjects provided by 6 global collaborators. The dataset comprised deeply sampled blood TCRbeta repertoires from subjects exposed to, actively infected with, or recovered from COVID-19. Where HLA class I and class II types were available, the types were taken from metadata supplied by the sample provider, not from assay-based typing. The repertoires were released in a freely available public database meant as a resource for research on the immune response to SARS-CoV-2. General conclusions and limits of the study: The quantity of clinical and demographic metadata differed by source and by participant and was supplied without curation.

The immunoSEQ Assay, a bias-controlled multiplex PCR, was used to amplify TCRbeta CDR3 regions from genomic DNA. As for the original processing: Nucleated cell counts per sample were estimated from amplification of reference gene primers within the assay. Sequence reads were collapsed and filtered to measure the absolute abundance of every unique TCRbeta CDR3 rearrangement. For each sample, productive Simpson clonality was calculated as the square root of Simpson's diversity index across productive rearrangements. Sourced from immuneACCESS, this table was stored by TCRdb with only in-frame sequences that have V and J called. A share of the clones is absent; for the studies checked, an unresolved V gene accounts for under half, and the remainder has no known explanation. V, J and clone size are taken as reported in that table, and D and trimming were inferred from the DNA itself. This sample is represented by under 200,000 clones; roughly nine tenths of them were singletons. Clones ranked in the top ten supply around 8.4% of the sample.

Participants in the prospective study were aged about 18 to 100 years, lived in some 24 United States geographic areas, and enrolled through a virtual design. Cohort assignment in the prospective study relied on participant-reported clinical history from a screening survey and a study questionnaire. Recovered participants in ImmuneRACE Cohort 3 were defined by two consecutive negative NP/OP PCR tests, clearance by a healthcare professional, or resolution of symptoms. Each participant in the prospective study had whole blood, serum and a nasopharyngeal or oropharyngeal swab collected by mobile phlebotomists. Prospective study participants could optionally give additional blood draws and questionnaires over an approximately two-month period. Blood samples from the prospective study were shipped frozen or at room temperature prior to DNA extraction. From the germline V gene, CDR1 is MDHEN and CDR2 is SYDVKM. Relative to germline, V is missing 6 bases and J is missing 1 base, with 8 bases of the junction outside any gene match. The CDR3 numbers 15 residues from cysteine through phenylalanine. Only the CDR3 portion is preserved as DNA: 45 bases, with reading frame beginning at the first base.

The sequence derives from a woman aged 18-29 years who had recovered from COVID-19. Rearrangement joined TRBV28 to TRBJ1-1; 7 central nucleotides agree with TRBD1. The sequenced material came from PBMCs or T cells enriched from blood (not recorded which). The CDR3: CASSKLGTENTEAFF. The DNA is TGTGCCAGCAGCAAACTCGGGACAGAGAACACTGAAGCTTTCTTT.